Listed here are 16 T cell receptor beta chains from one sample, sequenced in a study of regulatory T cells in long-lasting Graves disease. The time point is: newly diagnosed GD, antithyroid drugs for less than 3 months. Scientists built the TCR library using RNA that was extracted from PBMCs. Arm-PCR with iRepertoire HTBI primers amplified the CDR3 regions for these TCR beta libraries. TCRdb ran MiXCR on the multiplex PCR reads and lists one entry per CDR3 protein. The sample gives 440,000 or so distinct CDR3 sequences, roughly 17% of which show up once; over 8.5% is in the top ten. Another study also made use of these data, one on T cells in Graves' hyperthyroidism and ophthalmopathy.

This material consisted of peripheral blood mononuclear cells (PBMCs), taken at new diagnosis, from a patient treated with antithyroid drugs. These receptors were obtained from a woman in her 30s with Graves disease.

The chain carries TRBV28 and TRBJ2-5; 12 nucleotides match TRBD2. Germline-derived CDR1 and CDR2 are MDHEN and SYDVKM. V lost 7 bases, J lost 6 bases, and 18 bases stayed unmatched. The CDR3 covers 18 residues. The CDR3 loop reads CASTLGLPTSGRRKTQYF. As DNA, the CDR3 is TGTGCCAGCACCTTAGGTCTCCCGACTAGCGGGAGACGGAAGACCCAGTACTTC.

The V and J genes are TRBV15 and TRBJ2-1; D is perhaps TRBD2 (6 bases). The CDR3 totals 14 residues. The germline V and J ends were trimmed by 2 bases and 3 bases, with 8 bases remaining between them. Germline V lookup: CDR1 LNHNV, CDR2 YYDKDF (reference sequence). The CDR3 spells CATSRSGSYNEQFF. In DNA form, the CDR3 reads TGTGCCACCAGCAGATCCGGGAGCTACAATGAGCAGTTCTTC.

With regard to this clonotype: It may be a read error: a sequence one base away is much more abundant. The chain has TRBV6-1 and TRBJ2-1, with a tentative D call TRBD2 (5 bases). Looked up from germline, CDR1 is MNHNS and CDR2 is SASEGT. V lost 6 bases and J 4 bases, leaving 19 bases between the germline ends. The CDR3 spans 16 residues. The CDR3 loop reads CASSSQGGVWYNEQFF. The CDR3 DNA reads TGTGCCAGCAGCTCTCAAGGAGGAGTGTGGTACAATGAGCAGTTCTTC.

V and J are TRBV29-1 and TRBJ2-1; no firm D call. The CDR3 has 11 amino acids. The V and J ends lost 7 bases and 5 bases respectively, with 9 bases between them. Germline loops: CDR1 SQVTM, CDR2 ANQGSEA. The CDR3 DNA is TGCAGCGGCGTGAAGGACAATGAGCAGTTCTTC. It codes for CSGVKDNEQFF.

Only a few counts were recorded for this clonotype. CDR3 loop: CASSSRWLRGEAGAIRTDTQYF. The CDR3 DNA reads TGCGCCAGCAGCTCAAGGTGGTTGCGGGGTGAAGCGGGAGCGATTCGCACAGATACGCAGTATTTT. The rearrangement joins TRBV4-1 to TRBJ2-3, with 8 nucleotides matching TRBD2. V shed 5 bases, J shed 1 base, and the junction held 26 bases outside the gene matches. The CDR3 extends over 22 amino acids. Germline V CDR1 and CDR2: MGHRA, YSYEKL.

This sequence joins TRBV6-1 and TRBJ1-1, with no clear D. Germline CDR1 is MNHNS and CDR2 is SASEGT. CDR3 length: 14 residues. Trimming cost V 6 bases and J 0 bases, with 11 bases left between them. CDR3 amino acids: CASSEGALNTEAFF. The CDR3 DNA reads as TGTGCCAGCAGCGAGGGAGCACTGAACACTGAAGCTTTCTTT.

This clonotype was observed a handful of times. The chain carries TRBV19 and TRBJ2-1; the match to TRBD1 covers 7 bases. Looked up from germline, CDR1 is LNHDA and CDR2 is SQIVND (reference sequence). The CDR3 extends over 19 amino acids. With V trimmed by 0 bases and J by 8 bases, 19 bases remained unmatched. The CDR3, as DNA: TGTGCCAGTAGTATAGATCAGGGGGTCGAGGGACAAATCATGGATGAGCAGTTCTTC. Translating it yields CASSIDQGVEGQIMDEQFF.

This clonotype was observed many times. The V and J genes are TRBV18 and TRBJ2-1; TRBD2 matches 8 bases. Germline trimming cut 3 bases from V and 3 bases from J; bases unmatched to any gene: 4. Germline values: CDR1 KGHSH, CDR2 LQKENI. The CDR3 length is 15 residues. The CDR3 sequence: CASSPPGLVYNEQFF. CDR3 sequence (DNA): TGTGCCAGCTCACCGCCGGGACTAGTCTACAATGAGCAGTTCTTC.

This clonotype was seen many times. This chain joins TRBV7-9 and TRBJ1-1; a possible D gene is TRBD1 (6 bases). Germline CDR1 reads SEHNR; CDR2 reads FQNEAQ (reference sequence). This CDR3 spans 12 amino acids. The V and J ends lost 5 bases and 8 bases respectively, with 12 bases between them. The CDR3 sequence: CASSPGTPEAFF. The CDR3 DNA is TGTGCCAGCAGCCCAGGGACACCAGAAGCTTTCTTT.

Concerning this clonotype: A much larger clone differs from this one at a single base, so this may be a read error. The chain carries TRBV5-4 and TRBJ2-1; 7 bases align to TRBD1. Germline CDR1 reads SGHNT; CDR2 reads YYREEE (reference sequence). V was pared by 4 bases and J by 6 bases, with 13 bases of the junction left unmatched. This CDR3 comprises 16 residues. The CDR3 DNA is TGTGCCAGCAGCCGAACCGGGACAGCCCTCGGCAATGAGCAGTTCTTC. This sequence encodes CASSRTGTALGNEQFF.

This clonotype was observed at least ten times. The chain employs TRBV5-1 and TRBJ2-1, with TRBD1 matching over 8 bases. Germline-derived CDR1 and CDR2 are SGHRS and YFSETQ. CDR3 length: 17 amino acids. Trimming took 1 base from V and 7 from J; bases not matched to a gene: 13. The CDR3 loop is CASSLFSRTGKGNEQFF. CDR3 bases: TGCGCCAGCAGCTTGTTCTCCAGGACAGGGAAAGGGAATGAGCAGTTCTTC.

This clonotype was detected ten times or more. The gene calls are TRBV7-2 and TRBJ2-3; D is unclear. With 3 bases removed from V and 0 bases from J, the gap between germline ends came to 10 bases. Germline V gene lookup returns CDR1 SGHTA and CDR2 FQGNSA. The CDR3 sequence is 15 residues long. CDR3 sequence (DNA): TGTGCCAGCAGCTTGGACGCTTCTAGCACAGATACGCAGTATTTT. Its translation is CASSLDASSTDTQYF.

This clonotype was picked up a small number of times. The chain is built from TRBV30 and TRBJ2-7; tentatively, D is TRBD2 (7 bases). Deletions cut 0 bases from V and 3 bases from J, with 36 bases between. The CDR3 is made up of 22 amino acids. CDR1 is GTSNPN and CDR2 is SVGIG in the germline V gene (reference sequence). The CDR3 loop is CAWSVRGWGALARRVRIYEQYF. The CDR3 DNA sequence: TGTGCCTGGAGTGTACGGGGATGGGGGGCACTAGCGCGACGGGTGAGGATCTACGAGCAGTACTTC.

The DNA of the CDR3 is TGTGCTAGTGGTTGGACGACAGGTGACCGGGGCACAGATACGCAGTATTTT. Residues: CASGWTTGDRGTDTQYF. This chain links TRBV12-5 with TRBJ2-3; D is possibly TRBD1 (6 bases). Germline loops: CDR1 LGHNT, CDR2 FRNRAP. The CDR3 extends over 17 amino acids. V was clipped by 4 bases and J by 1 base, with 18 bases between them. The entire variable domain, with the rest obtained from reference TRBV12-5 and TRBJ2-3, is as follows: DARVTQTPRHKVTEMGQEVTMRCQPILGHNTVFWYRQTMMQGLELLAYFRNRAPLDDSGMPKDRFSAEMPDATLATLKIQPSEPRDSAVYFCASGWTTGDRGTDTQYFGPGTRLTVL.

This clonotype was seen a single time. The chain has TRBV28 and TRBJ2-1; 7 bases map to TRBD2. Germline trimming cut 6 bases from V and 5 bases from J; bases unmatched to any gene: 4. The CDR3 consists of 13 residues. Germline V gene data show CDR1 as MDHEN and CDR2 as SYDVKM. This CDR3 reads CASRSSGNNEQFF. The CDR3 DNA sequence: TGTGCCAGCAGATCTAGCGGTAACAATGAGCAGTTCTTC. Full variable domain (rest looked up from reference TRBV28 and TRBJ2-1): DVKVTQSSRYLVKRTGEKVFLECVQDMDHENMFWYRQDPGLGLRLIYFSYDVKMKEKGDIPEGYSVSREKKERFSLILESASTNQTSMYLCASRSSGNNEQFFGPGTRLTVL.

This clonotype has only a few counts. A much larger clone differs by one base, so this may be a read error. This rearrangement joins TRBV12-3 or TRBV12-4 to TRBJ1-2, with TRBD1 as a possible D gene (5 bases). V was cut by 6 bases and J by 9 bases, with 20 bases left in between. This CDR3 comprises 14 residues. Written as DNA, the CDR3 is TGTGCCAGCAGAACCGGGGCAGGGTTACCCAGCTACACCTTC. It codes for CASRTGAGLPSYTF.